Presented here are 25 T cell receptor beta chains from one specimen sequenced in a study of cytomegalovirus exposure and HLA in healthy donors (dated by TCRdb to 2016 to 2017). Libraries came from the immunoSEQ multiplex PCR assay. The multiplex PCR relied on a mix of 60 forward primers for TCR Vbeta segments and 13 reverse primers for TCR Jbeta segments. TCRdb re-hosts the immuneACCESS table, in-frame sequences only. Its copies lack some clones; in the studies checked, an unresolved V gene accounts for under half of them, and the cause for the rest is not known. Present in this sample are more than 110,000 clones, about 77% of which were seen just once. Of the sample, roughly 3.7% falls within the top ten clones. The specimen sequenced was PBMCs. These receptors all stem from a male donor in good health and CMV-seronegative.

In its sample, this clone was seen a few times. The chain uses TRBV5-5 and TRBJ1-6, with 8 bases lining up with TRBD1. The V segment lost 3 bases and the J segment 6 bases; nucleotides outside the gene matches: 5. The CDR3 sequence is 15 residues long. Germline V CDR1 and CDR2: SGHKS, YYEKEE (reference sequence). CDR3 nucleotides: TGTGCCAGCAGCTACGGACAGGGAGCTAATTCACCCCTCCACTTT. It encodes CASSYGQGANSPLHF. Together with reference TRBV5-5 and TRBJ1-6, the CDR3 gives the full variable domain: DAGVTQSPTHLIKTRGQQVTLRCSPISGHKSVSWYQQVLGQGPQFIFQYYEKEERGRGNFPDRFSARQFPNYSSELNVNALLLGDSALYLCASSYGQGANSPLHFGNGTRLTVT.

As regards this clone: Relative to the germline gene, one junction end is altered; a read error may explain this. This chain uses TRBV4-2 with TRBJ1-1; D possibly corresponds to TRBD1 (5 bases). Germline loops: CDR1 LGHNA, CDR2 YNFKEQ. This CDR3 has 15 amino acids. The chain's CDR3 is CASSQWRQLNAEAFF. The CDR3 bases are TGTGCCAGCAGCCAGTGGAGACAGCTGAACGCTGAAGCTTTCTTT.

The genes are TRBV5-1 and TRBJ1-4; D might be TRBD1 (6 bases). Germline assignment: CDR1 SGHRS and CDR2 YFSETQ. V was cut by 1 base and J by 4 bases, with 14 bases left in between. The CDR3 runs 16 residues. The CDR3 DNA reads as TGCGCCAGCAGCTTGATTCCAGGGACAAGTAATGAAAAACTGTTTTTT. This encodes CASSLIPGTSNEKLFF.

The chain carries TRBV5-6 and TRBJ1-6, with D unclear. The CDR3 totals 14 residues. V dropped 4 bases and J dropped 10 bases, with 15 bases sitting between them. In germline, CDR1 is SGHDT, CDR2 YYEEEE. The CDR3 DNA reads as TGTGCCAGCAGCCCGGGGAGCCCGGGGTCACCCCTCCACTTT. This encodes CASSPGSPGSPLHF.

In this sample, this clone turned up a few times. V usage is TRBV7-9 and J usage is TRBJ2-3; TRBD2 matches at 11 bases. The V gene's germline CDR1 is SEHNR and CDR2 FQNEAQ (reference sequence). The CDR3 extends over 16 amino acids. The V gene end was trimmed by 0 bases and the J gene end by 6 bases; junction bases not matched to a gene: 5. CDR3 sequence reads: CASSLASGRVGDTQYF. CDR3 coding DNA: TGTGCCAGCAGCTTAGCTAGCGGGAGGGTCGGGGATACGCAGTATTTT.

The chain employs TRBV18 and TRBJ1-2, with 7 bases that match TRBD1. The germline V gene has CDR1 KGHSH and CDR2 LQKENI. V shed 5 bases, J shed 5 bases, and the junction held 5 bases outside the gene matches. The CDR3 loop spans 13 amino acids. The CDR3 nucleotides are TGTGCCAGCTCATCAGACAGGGCGTATGGCTACACCTTC. It specifies CASSSDRAYGYTF.

The CDR3 bases are TGTGCCAGCAGCTGGACAGGGGGCATTGTAGCTTTCTTT. Translation: CASSWTGGIVAFF. The V and J genes are TRBV7-2 and TRBJ1-1; 11 bases map to TRBD1. Trimming cost V 4 bases and J 10 bases; bases outside gene matches: 5. The CDR3 is 13 amino acids. The germline V gene encodes CDR1 SGHTA and CDR2 FQGNSA.

The rearrangement links TRBV6-4 to TRBJ2-1, with TRBD2 matching 8 bases. This CDR3 region has 14 residues. Trimming cost V 4 bases and J 6 bases; bases outside gene matches: 5. The germline V gene has CDR1 MRHNA and CDR2 SNTAGT. CDR3 nucleotide sequence: TGTGCCAGCAGTGCGGGAGGGCCTTTCAATGAGCAGTTCTTC. Amino acids: CASSAGGPFNEQFF.

This clone has a single count. The V gene is TRBV6-6, the J gene TRBJ2-1; 10 bases line up with TRBD2. Trimming at V came to 5 bases and at J to 12 bases, leaving 16 bases not matched to a gene. Germline loops: CDR1 MNHNY, CDR2 SVGAGI (reference sequence). The CDR3 loop spans 16 amino acids. CDR3 bases: TGTGCCAGCAGTCCGCCTACTAGCGGGGTTGATTTAAGGCAGTTCTTC. Translated, it gives CASSPPTSGVDLRQFF.

The CDR3 sequence: CASSYGAKDGYTF. CDR3 sequence (DNA): TGTGCCAGCAGTTACGGGGCGAAAGATGGCTACACCTTC. The V gene is TRBV6-6, the J gene TRBJ1-2; possible D gene TRBD1, 5 bases. V lost 2 bases, J lost 6 bases, and 10 bases lay in between. Germline V gene sequence: CDR1 MNHNY, CDR2 SVGAGI (reference sequence). The CDR3 contains 13 residues.

This clone was seen just once. This chain connects TRBV11-2 to TRBJ1-6, with a possible D match to TRBD1 (5 bases). The CDR3 consists of 14 residues. The germline CDR1 and CDR2 sequences are SGHAT and FQNNGV. Trimming shortened V by 4 bases and J by 7 bases, and 11 bases separated the two germline ends. CDR3 protein: CASSSGQGNSPLHF. The CDR3 bases are TGTGCCAGCAGCTCAGGGCAGGGAAATTCACCCCTCCACTTT.

The chain combines TRBV28 with TRBJ1-1, with D tentatively TRBD1 (5 bases). With 3 bases removed from V and 0 bases from J, the gap between germline ends came to 14 bases. The CDR3 covers 16 residues. Germline V gene data show CDR1 as MDHEN and CDR2 as SYDVKM. CDR3 bases: TGTGCCAGCAGTTTCGGGGGGGTGAGAATGAACACTGAAGCTTTCTTT. Residues: CASSFGGVRMNTEAFF.

V gene TRBV7-2 combines with J gene TRBJ1-1; D uncertain. The germline V gene has CDR1 SGHTA and CDR2 FQGNSA. This CDR3 is built from 14 residues. With 5 bases removed from V and 7 bases from J, the gap between germline ends came to 17 bases. The CDR3 reads CASSPNKDFIEAFF. CDR3 sequence (DNA): TGTGCCAGCAGCCCAAATAAGGACTTCATTGAAGCTTTCTTT.

CDR3 amino acids: CASSLGASGGNEQFF. The CDR3 DNA reads as TGTGCCAGCAGTTTAGGGGCTAGCGGGGGGAATGAGCAGTTCTTC. V gene TRBV28 combines with J gene TRBJ2-1; TRBD2 matches 11 bases. The CDR3 is 15 amino acids. The germline gives CDR1 MDHEN, CDR2 SYDVKM. V was clipped by 2 bases and J by 7 bases; unmatched bases: 4.

The CDR3 DNA is TGTGCCGGAAGTACAGGGAGAGGCTACGAGCAGTACTTC. As protein: CAGSTGRGYEQYF. This chain joins TRBV6-6 and TRBJ2-7; D is possibly TRBD1 (6 bases). The germline gives CDR1 MNHNY, CDR2 SVGAGI (reference sequence). Trimming took off 11 bases at V and 3 bases at J, with 17 bases between the two ends. CDR3 length: 13 amino acids.

The rearrangement links TRBV7-8 to TRBJ1-1, with 8 bases matching TRBD1. Germline CDR1 and CDR2: SGHVS and FQNEAQ. CDR3 length: 15 residues. V was clipped by 5 bases and J by 1 base; unmatched bases: 6. CDR3 in amino acids: CASSLRTGRNTEAFF. CDR3 nucleotides: TGTGCCAGCAGCCTACGGACAGGGCGGAACACTGAAGCTTTCTTT.

The V and J genes are TRBV6-5 and TRBJ2-7; D may be TRBD2 (6 bases). CDR1 MNHEY and CDR2 SVGAGI come from the germline V gene. Trimming took 7 bases from V and 5 from J, leaving 15 bases between them. This CDR3 spans 13 amino acids. The CDR3 loop reads CASTTGGGDEQYF. The CDR3 DNA sequence: TGTGCCAGCACCACCGGGGGTGGGGACGAGCAGTACTTC.

This clone was counted once. V and J are TRBV5-4 and TRBJ2-7; D is ambiguous. Germline CDR1 and CDR2: SGHNT and YYREEE (reference sequence). Between the trimmed V and J ends, which lost 2 bases and 6 bases, there was a span of 9 bases. The CDR3 runs 12 residues. CDR3 region: CASSFSSLEQYF. The DNA of the CDR3 is TGTGCCAGCAGCTTTTCTAGTCTCGAGCAGTACTTC.

For this clone: The junction differs from germline at one of its ends, possibly a read error. The V and J genes are TRBV10-1 and TRBJ2-5; 7 positions match TRBD1. Germline V lookup: CDR1 WNHNN, CDR2 SYGVQD (reference sequence). CDR3 length equals 12 residues. The CDR3 nucleotides are TGCGCCAGCAGTGAGTCGGGGGACAGACCAAACTTC. This encodes CASSESGDRPNF.

This chain links TRBV18 with TRBJ2-6; TRBD1 is a possible D gene (6 bases). This CDR3 region has 16 residues. V was clipped by 3 bases and J by 0 bases, with 9 bases between them. Germline V lookup: CDR1 KGHSH, CDR2 LQKENI. CDR3 protein: CASSPGQSSGANVLTF. CDR3 coding DNA: TGTGCCAGCTCACCCGGACAGAGCTCTGGGGCCAACGTCCTGACTTTC.

The count of this clone is one. The genes are TRBV6-5 and TRBJ1-3, with a weak D call TRBD1 (6 bases). V lost 6 bases and J lost 4, with 13 bases in between. The CDR3 sequence is 14 residues long. From germline, CDR1 is MNHEY and CDR2 SVGAGI. The CDR3 sequence: CASRNTGSGNTIYF. In nucleotides, the CDR3 is TGTGCCAGCAGAAACACAGGGTCAGGAAACACCATATATTTT.

This chain joins TRBV7-9 and TRBJ2-5; 12 positions match TRBD2. The V and J ends lost 4 bases and 4 bases, in that order; junction bases with no gene match: 4. CDR1 is SEHNR, CDR2 FQNEAQ, per germline (reference sequence). The CDR3 contains 15 residues. As DNA, the CDR3 is TGTGCCAGCAGCTCGACGGGACTAGCGGGAGAGACCCAGTACTTC. Translating it yields CASSSTGLAGETQYF. Together with reference TRBV7-9 and TRBJ2-5, the CDR3 gives the full variable domain: DTGVSQNPRHKITKRGQNVTFRCDPISEHNRLYWYRQTLGQGPEFLTYFQNEAQLEKSRLLSDRFSAERPKGSFSTLEIQRTEQGDSAMYLCASSSTGLAGETQYFGPGTRLLVL.

This clone was detected once. The V call is TRBV7-3, the J call TRBJ2-7, with D possibly matching TRBD2 (6 bases). Trimming took off 2 bases at V and 5 bases at J, with 10 bases between the two ends. Germline CDR1 is SGHTA and CDR2 is FQGTGA. This CDR3 comprises 13 residues. This CDR3 is CASSLGGSHEQYF. The DNA of the CDR3 is TGTGCCAGCAGCTTAGGAGGGTCCCACGAGCAGTACTTC.

The chain carries TRBV11-3 and TRBJ2-3; 14 nucleotides match TRBD2. Germline CDR1 is SGHNT and CDR2 is YENEEA. The CDR3 runs 16 residues. J lost 2 bases, V lost 3 bases, and 1 base had no gene match. CDR3 sequence (DNA): TGTGCCAGCAGCTTGGGACTAGCGGGGGACACAGATACGCAGTATTTT. This translates into CASSLGLAGDTDTQYF.

The V gene is TRBV7-9, the J gene TRBJ2-3; D gene ambiguous. The germline V and J ends were trimmed by 4 bases and 2 bases, with 13 bases remaining between them. CDR3 length: 15 amino acids. From germline, CDR1 is SEHNR and CDR2 FQNEAQ (reference sequence). The CDR3 coding sequence is TGTGCCAGCAGCTCCTCCCGGAGTCCCACAGATACGCAGTATTTT. It codes for CASSSSRSPTDTQYF.